This T cell receptor beta chain was profiled in a study of vaccination effects on CD4 cells after COVID-19. Overall study: Participants got two doses of BNT162b2 or mRNA-1273 vaccine.

Using viral peptide pools, the ViraFEST assay grew out antigen-specific CD4+ T cells prior to sequencing. Isolation of CD4+ T cells took place after more than 9 days of culture. All vaccine recipients tested negative for nucleocapsid antibodies and had never contracted SARS-CoV-2 infection. With around 9.4 ug/ml peptides and about 10 IU/ml IL-2, 2 million or so PBMC per well were cultured. A half-volume exchange with IL-2 medium occurred on days 3 and 7. Assay used: immunoSEQ multiplex PCR; TCRdb lists only in-frame clones, some missing. The table records under 30,000 clones, approximately 80% of them present only once. Concerning this clone: What it binds is not known.

Study outcomes and limitations: Clonal contraction was marked in infection- and vaccine-induced clones late after vaccination.

The CDR3 has 14 amino acids. Per the germline V gene, CDR1 is MDHEN and CDR2 is SYDVKM. J lost 4 bases, V lost 7 bases, and 7 bases had no gene match. The material sequenced was CD4+ T cells from PBMCs cultured with HCoV-NL63 spike peptides, taken before COVID-19 vaccination. The genes are TRBV28 and TRBJ2-1; 7 bases line up with TRBD1. This TCR was recovered from a human donor who received a COVID-19 vaccine. CDR3 sequence: CASIPGQPYNEQFF. DNA for the CDR3: TGTGCCAGCATCCCGGGACAGCCTTACAATGAGCAGTTCTTC.